The 22 T cell receptor beta chains listed next were all sequenced from one sample in a study of control samples from healthy donors and cancer patients. Sequencing was performed with immunoSEQ multiplex PCR; in TCRdb, only in-frame clones are kept and a portion is missing. The table includes under 75,000 clones, roughly 85% detected once. Sequenced sample: blood. The receptors come from a man between 35 and 55 years old in good health.

J is TRBJ1-5 and V is TRBV30; maybe TRBD1 (5 bases). Trimming pared 2 bases from V and 6 bases from J, leaving 14 bases between. CDR1 GTSNPN and CDR2 SVGIG come from the germline V gene (reference sequence). There are 14 residues in the CDR3. The CDR3 DNA is TGTGCCTGGAGTCATAACAGGAATACTCAGCCCCAGCATTTT. This translates into CAWSHNRNTQPQHF.

With respect to this clone: One end of the junction does not line up with germline, which may come from a read error. The rearrangement joins TRBV7-9 to TRBJ1-3; D remains ambiguous. Germline V lookup: CDR1 SEHNR, CDR2 FQNEAQ (reference sequence). This CDR3 comprises 11 residues. The CDR3 loop is CASSFTGDGDF. The CDR3 DNA is TGTGCCAGCAGCTTCACCGGAGACGGCGATTTT.

The chain has TRBV4-3 and TRBJ1-2, with 9 positions matching TRBD1. CDR3 size: 15 residues. The V segment lost 6 bases and the J segment 4 bases; nucleotides outside the gene matches: 9. CDR1 and CDR2 (germline): LGHNA, YSLEER. The CDR3, as DNA: TGCGCCAGCAGTCTGTCGACAGGGGGGCTCTATGGCTACACCTTC. Its translation is CASSLSTGGLYGYTF.

The chain joins TRBV12-2 to TRBJ1-2; the table calls TRBD1, which could not be checked here. TRBV12-2 is tagged as a pseudogene. CDR3 length: 16 residues. Written as DNA, the CDR3 is TGTGCAAGTCGCTTACCGGAAGGGGGCGCGAGCTATGGCTACACCTTC. This codes for CASRLPEGGASYGYTF.

A note on this clone: The junction and the germline gene differ at one end; a read error may be behind it. The V gene is TRBV9, the J gene TRBJ2-1; TRBD2 aligns across 9 bases. The CDR3 length is 15 residues. CDR1 SGDLS and CDR2 YYNGEE come from the germline V gene. The CDR3 loop is CASSLYAGGLGEQFF. The DNA for the CDR3 is TGCGCCAGCAGCCTCTACGCGGGGGGGTTGGGTGAGCAGTTCTTC. The full variable domain, rest sourced from reference TRBV9 and TRBJ2-1, is DSGVTQTPKHLITATGQRVTLRCSPRSGDLSVYWYQQSLDQGLQFLIQYYNGEERAKGNILERFSAQQFPDLHSELNLSSLELGDSALYFCASSLYAGGLGEQFFGPGTRLTVL.

The J gene is TRBJ2-7, the V gene TRBV5-6; no firm D call. Germline V gene sequence: CDR1 SGHDT, CDR2 YYEEEE. There are 14 residues in the CDR3. V lost 4 bases and J 8 bases, leaving 19 bases between the germline ends. CDR3 DNA sequence: TGTGCCAGCAGCAACGGCCAAACTCTACGAAAGCAGTACTTC. It yields the protein CASSNGQTLRKQYF.

The chain is built from TRBV19 and TRBJ2-3; 8 bases map to TRBD1. The CDR3 runs to 15 residues. Trimming took 0 bases from V and 6 from J; bases not matched to a gene: 5. Germline values: CDR1 LNHDA, CDR2 SQIVND (reference sequence). The CDR3 here is CASSIEDRGRDTQYF. For the CDR3, the DNA is TGTGCCAGTAGTATAGAAGACAGGGGCCGGGATACGCAGTATTTT. The entire variable domain, with the rest obtained from reference TRBV19 and TRBJ2-3, is as follows: DGGITQSPKYLFRKEGQNVTLSCEQNLNHDAMYWYRQDPGQGLRLIYYSQIVNDFQKGDIAEGYSVSREKKESFPLTVTSAQKNPTAFYLCASSIEDRGRDTQYFGPGTRLTVL.

Concerning this clone: Other DNA sequences in the same sample also yield this CDR3. The V gene is TRBV29-1, the J gene TRBJ2-1, with a tentative D call TRBD1 (6 bases). There are 14 residues in the CDR3. V lost 6 bases, J lost 0 bases, and 12 bases lay in between. Germline V CDR1 and CDR2: SQVTM, ANQGSEA. The CDR3 is CSVPRTDSYNEQFF. The CDR3 DNA reads as TGCAGCGTCCCCAGGACAGACTCCTACAATGAGCAGTTCTTC.

V is TRBV7-2 and J is TRBJ2-3, with 8 positions matching TRBD2. CDR3 length equals 18 residues. V dropped 7 bases and J dropped 0; count of bases not matched to a gene: 15. Germline loops: CDR1 SGHTA, CDR2 FQGNSA. This CDR3 reads CASTPWGGGLSSTDTQYF. In nucleotides, the CDR3 is TGTGCCAGCACCCCTTGGGGCGGGGGGCTCTCTAGCACAGATACGCAGTATTTT.

This rearrangement joins TRBV24-1 to TRBJ2-6; perhaps TRBD1 as D (6 bases). Trimming shortened V by 6 bases and J by 3 bases, and 11 bases separated the two germline ends. CDR3 length: 15 amino acids. CDR1 and CDR2 from the germline V gene are KGHDR and SFDVKD. The CDR3 sequence: CATSQTGFGANVLTF. CDR3 sequence (DNA): TGTGCCACCAGTCAAACAGGGTTTGGGGCCAACGTCCTGACTTTC.

The chain couples TRBV6-6 to TRBJ2-3; 10 bases fit TRBD2. V was clipped by 5 bases and J by 5 bases; unmatched bases: 16. Germline-derived CDR1 and CDR2 are MNHNY and SVGAGI (reference sequence). The CDR3 extends over 18 amino acids. CDR3: CASSQRRSSGSEGDTQYF. The CDR3 nucleotides are TGTGCCAGCAGTCAGCGCAGGTCTAGCGGGAGTGAGGGAGATACGCAGTATTTT.

The V call is TRBV7-2, the J call TRBJ2-7; 8 nucleotides align to TRBD2. This CDR3 region has 16 residues. Germline-derived CDR1 and CDR2 are SGHTA and FQGNSA. V was pared by 5 bases and J by 0 bases, with 9 bases of the junction left unmatched. CDR3 in DNA: TGTGCCAGCAGCGGCATCGGGAGGGAAAGCTCCTACGAGCAGTACTTC. Protein: CASSGIGRESSYEQYF.

V usage is TRBV11-3 and J usage is TRBJ2-3, with TRBD2 matching over 8 bases. The CDR3 spans 16 residues. Germline CDR1 and CDR2: SGHNT and YENEEA. V trimming: 0 bases; J trimming: 4 bases; junction bases outside the gene matches: 6. CDR3 in DNA: TGTGCCAGCAGCTTAGATTCCCCAGCGGGAGCAGATACGCAGTATTTT. Its protein is CASSLDSPAGADTQYF.

This clone was seen a single time. The chain has TRBV4-3 and TRBJ1-5, with unresolved D. The length of the CDR3 is 15 residues. Looked up from germline, CDR1 is LGHNA and CDR2 is YSLEER. The V end lost 1 base, the J end lost 2 bases, and 9 bases lay between the germline ends. CDR3 sequence: CASSQAARGNQPQHF. CDR3 sequence (DNA): TGCGCCAGCAGCCAAGCCGCCCGAGGCAATCAGCCCCAGCATTTT.

The gene calls are TRBV19 and TRBJ1-6; D is possibly TRBD1 (5 bases). The CDR3 runs to 15 residues. V dropped 7 bases and J dropped 0 bases, with 10 bases sitting between them. Germline CDR1 and CDR2: LNHDA and SQIVND (reference sequence). In nucleotides, the CDR3 is TGTGCCAGTACCCGGGGCGCCTCCTATAATTCACCCCTCCACTTT. It yields the protein CASTRGASYNSPLHF.

This clone was counted a few times. V usage is TRBV24-1 and J usage is TRBJ2-6; D is perhaps TRBD1 (6 bases). Trimming removed 9 bases from V and 0 bases from J, with 20 bases in between. In germline, CDR1 is KGHDR, CDR2 SFDVKD. The CDR3 extends over 18 amino acids. The CDR3 protein is CATGDKRYTPSGANVLTF. As DNA, the CDR3 is TGTGCCACCGGGGACAAAAGGTATACTCCCTCTGGGGCCAACGTCCTGACTTTC.

The chain joins TRBV29-1 to TRBJ2-7, with D unresolved. Per germline, CDR1 SQVTM and CDR2 ANQGSEA. CDR3 length: 13 residues. The germline V and J ends were trimmed by 1 base and 3 bases, with 10 bases remaining between them. The CDR3 bases are TGCAGCGTTGAAGGACGTGGGGTCTACGAGCAGTACTTC. Its translation is CSVEGRGVYEQYF.

This clone came up once. Other DNA sequences in this sample translate to the same CDR3. V usage is TRBV27 and J usage is TRBJ1-5; D gene uncertain. Per germline, CDR1 MNHEY and CDR2 SMNVEV (reference sequence). V lost 5 bases, J lost 0 bases, and 20 bases lay in between. This CDR3 has 18 amino acids. The CDR3 DNA is TGTGCCAGCAGTCCACGGGCGGCGGGAAGACATAGCAATCAGCCCCAGCATTTT. Amino acids: CASSPRAAGRHSNQPQHF.

The chain has TRBV7-3 and TRBJ1-1, with D unclear. The germline V and J ends were trimmed by 4 bases and 1 base, with 10 bases remaining between them. Germline V CDR1 and CDR2: SGHTA, FQGTGA. The CDR3 length is 14 residues. The CDR3 region has the DNA TGTGCCAGCAGCTCCGGCGGAGCGAACACTGAAGCTTTCTTT. Translated: CASSSGGANTEAFF.

The chain recombines TRBV28 with TRBJ2-1; D ambiguous. CDR3 length: 16 amino acids. Trimming took off 1 base at V and 0 bases at J, with 10 bases between the two ends. The V gene's germline CDR1 is MDHEN and CDR2 SYDVKM. The CDR3, as DNA: TGTGCCAGCAGTTTATTTAGTGGTGGCTCCTACAATGAGCAGTTCTTC. Translated, it gives CASSLFSGGSYNEQFF.

The rearrangement joins TRBV4-1 to TRBJ2-2, with 10 bases lining up with TRBD2. The length of the CDR3 is 19 residues. CDR1 MGHRA and CDR2 YSYEKL come from the germline V gene. Germline trimming cut 1 base from V and 4 bases from J; bases unmatched to any gene: 12. The CDR3 loop is CASSQGPHLSGRATGELFF. The CDR3 nucleotides are TGCGCCAGCAGCCAAGGTCCCCACTTAAGCGGGAGGGCCACCGGGGAGCTGTTTTTT.

This clone has a handful of counts. V is TRBV27 and J is TRBJ2-2, with D perhaps matching TRBD2 (6 bases). Germline V gene lookup returns CDR1 MNHEY and CDR2 SMNVEV (reference sequence). CDR3 length: 13 amino acids. Trimming pared 8 bases from V and 1 base from J, leaving 8 bases between. The CDR3 DNA follows: TGTGCCAGCGGGGACTGGAACACCGGGGAGCTGTTTTTT. Translated, it gives CASGDWNTGELFF.